The T cell receptor beta chain under discussion was sequenced for a study of radiotherapy plus CTLA-4 blockade in lung cancer. General study findings and limits: Tumor-origin TCR clones grew in blood after radiotherapy plus ipilimumab.

Notes on this clone: No antigen is known for it.

TCRdb's copy holds only in-frame clones and misses some; the assay was immunoSEQ multiplex PCR. The sample gives over 100,000 clones, approximately 80% of which show up once; about 3.3% is in the top ten. The sample here was peripheral blood, taken from a patient treated with radiotherapy plus ipilimumab. The receptor's source is a human donor with non-small cell lung cancer that progressed on radiotherapy plus ipilimumab. Some clones in this sample may be carry-over from other donors' samples.

The CDR3 DNA sequence: TGTGCCAGCAGCCGGGCAGGAGTCCATGGCTACACCTTC. The encoded protein is CASSRAGVHGYTF. This chain links TRBV5-6 with TRBJ1-2; no clear D gene. Trimming removed 4 bases at V and 6 bases at J, with 13 bases between. The CDR3 extends over 13 amino acids. The germline CDR1 and CDR2 sequences are SGHDT and YYEEEE.